Listed here are 17 T cell receptor beta chains from one sample, sequenced in a study of CXCR3-negative and CXCR3-positive naive CD8 T cells. UMI-labeled TRB cDNA libraries were prepared by 5' RACE. TCRdb re-called the 5' RACE reads and catalogs CDR3 proteins one per entry, DNA excluded. This repertoire comprises about 90,000 distinct CDR3 sequences; its ten largest clones make up approximately 0.99%. The sample taken for sequencing was naive CXCR3- CD8+ T cells from blood. Described subset: CD45RO-CCR7+CD27+CD95- naive CD8+ T cells lacking CXCR3 (TNR3-). These receptors all stem from a human donor in good health. Some clones in this sample may be carry-over from other donors' samples.

The J gene is TRBJ1-2, the V gene TRBV6-6. The CDR3 runs 13 residues. CDR1 and CDR2 from the germline V gene are MNHNY and SVGAGI (reference sequence). CDR3 amino acids: CASSSWALYGYTF.

This rearrangement joins TRBV28 to TRBJ2-2. Germline V lookup: CDR1 MDHEN, CDR2 SYDVKM. This CDR3 has 15 residues. CDR3 sequence: CASSLLGWNTGELFF.

The V gene is TRBV3-1, the J gene TRBJ2-1; TCRdb selects TRBD1, and the lack of DNA leaves this call unchecked. The CDR3 totals 19 residues. Germline-derived CDR1 and CDR2 are LGHDT and YNNKEL (reference sequence). CDR3 residues: CASSHHSGTDASSYNEQFF.

The chain couples TRBV13 to TRBJ2-1; TCRdb outputs TRBD2, but without DNA this stays unchecked. CDR1 PRHDT and CDR2 FYEKMQ come from the germline V gene (reference sequence). This CDR3 spans 15 amino acids. This chain's CDR3 is CASSLEGTTYNEQFF.

Here the CDR3 reads CASSSIGPVNTEAFF. The chain recombines TRBV6-2 or TRBV6-3 with TRBJ1-1. The germline gives CDR1 MNHEY, CDR2 SVGEGT. The CDR3 loop spans 15 amino acids.

The rearrangement joins TRBV29-1 to TRBJ1-3; as DNA is missing, the TRBD1 call by TCRdb cannot be tested. From germline, CDR1 is SQVTM and CDR2 ANQGSEA. The CDR3 totals 13 residues. The chain's CDR3 is CSVVGQVENTIYF. The variable domain in full, with the rest retrieved from reference TRBV29-1 and TRBJ1-3, is SAVISQKPSRDICQRGTSLTIQCQVDSQVTMMFWYRQQPGQSLTLIATANQGSEATYESGFVIDKFPISRPNLTFSTLTVSNMSPEDSSIYLCSVVGQVENTIYFGEGSWLTVV.

The chain combines TRBV4-1 with TRBJ1-2; TCRdb selects TRBD1, and the lack of DNA leaves this call unchecked. Germline CDR1 and CDR2: MGHRA and YSYEKL. The CDR3 consists of 15 residues. The CDR3 sequence is CASSHGQGKSYGYTF.

The rearrangement links TRBV29-1 to TRBJ2-2; TCRdb's D call of TRBD2 is untestable without DNA. Germline V gene sequence: CDR1 SQVTM, CDR2 ANQGSEA. This CDR3 is built from 14 residues. The CDR3 here is CSVEGQAGTGELFF.

The V call is TRBV5-1, the J call TRBJ1-1. Germline V lookup: CDR1 SGHRS, CDR2 YFSETQ. The CDR3 has 15 residues. The CDR3 loop is CASSLDAGGDTEAFF.

The V call is TRBV29-1, the J call TRBJ2-3; the D gene TCRdb calls, TRBD1, cannot be checked with no DNA. This CDR3 contains 13 residues. In germline, CDR1 is SQVTM, CDR2 ANQGSEA. This chain's CDR3 is CSVMDRLTDTQYF.

The CDR3 here is CSDIQGWMNTEAFF. V and J are TRBV29-1 and TRBJ1-1; as DNA is missing, the TRBD1 call by TCRdb cannot be tested. Germline lookup yields CDR1 SQVTM and CDR2 ANQGSEA. This CDR3 has 14 amino acids.

The CDR3 loop is CSARQPTNEKLFF. The V and J genes are TRBV29-1 and TRBJ1-4; TCRdb's D call, TRBD1, is unchecked because there is no DNA. CDR3 length: 13 residues. The V gene's germline CDR1 is SQVTM and CDR2 ANQGSEA.

The CDR3 region is CASSGINLNEQFF. V is TRBV9 and J is TRBJ2-1. CDR1 SGDLS and CDR2 YYNGEE come from the germline V gene. The CDR3 contains 13 residues.

The chain is built from TRBV7-3 and TRBJ1-2. This CDR3 contains 15 residues. Germline V CDR1 and CDR2: SGHTA, FQGTGA. CDR3 sequence reads: CASSPQGGDTYGYTF.

The rearrangement uses TRBV2 and TRBJ2-2. The CDR3 runs to 15 residues. The germline V gene has CDR1 SNHLY and CDR2 FYNNEI. This CDR3 is CASSEALTTTGELFF.

The V gene is TRBV29-1, the J gene TRBJ2-5. The CDR3 consists of 14 residues. Germline assignment: CDR1 SQVTM and CDR2 ANQGSEA. The CDR3: CSVEGHRYQETQYF. The full variable domain, in which reference TRBV29-1 and TRBJ2-5 provide the parts outside the CDR3, is SAVISQKPSRDICQRGTSLTIQCQVDSQVTMMFWYRQQPGQSLTLIATANQGSEATYESGFVIDKFPISRPNLTFSTLTVSNMSPEDSSIYLCSVEGHRYQETQYFGPGTRLLVL.

The CDR3 protein is CASSQRLAGSTDTQYF. The chain recombines TRBV4-1 with TRBJ2-3; TCRdb outputs TRBD2, but without DNA this stays unchecked. The CDR3 sequence is 16 residues long. The germline gives CDR1 MGHRA, CDR2 YSYEKL.